This TCR beta chain was recovered during a study of T cells in Graves' hyperthyroidism and ophthalmopathy (dated by TCRdb to between 2018 and 2020). About the full investigation: Peripheral blood samples were taken at initial diagnosis, before any treatment was given. An independent validation cohort of fewer than 20 hyperthyroidism patients and approximately 15 patients who later progressed to ophthalmopathy tested prospective prediction of ophthalmopathy. The paper describes TCR Vbeta CDR3 sequencing of 135 peripheral blood samples, made up of 43 ophthalmopathy patients, more than 70 hyperthyroidism patients and 17 progressor patients. The roughly 94 discovery patients were randomly divided into training and test sets at a 7:3 ratio. Thyroid tissue and blood T-cell repertoires from about six Graves' hyperthyroidism patients were also compared in the study. After sampling, hyperthyroidism patients received methimazole starting at 30 mg daily, and ophthalmopathy patients received high-dose intravenous methylprednisolone. To identify TCR V-J signatures that set the groups apart, the researchers used a discovery cohort of roughly 100 patients, made up of under 50 with Graves' ophthalmopathy and some 58 with stable Graves' hyperthyroidism.

What the authors observed across the whole study: Most expanded thyroid clonotypes (frequency above 0.001) were also detected in blood, a finding suggesting that blood repertoires may reflect thyroid immune responses. In validation, the model predicted progression to ophthalmopathy a median of approximately 6.6 months before onset, with around 70% sensitivity and just under 75% specificity. No statistical method was used to set the sample size in advance, and investigators knew the group allocation. A 13 V-J signature model separated ophthalmopathy from stable hyperthyroidism, with approximately 87% sensitivity and roughly 82% specificity in cross-validation and 80%/75% in testing.

In its sample, this clonotype was seen many times. Its antigen remains unidentified. There are no base qualities to consult, and no much larger clone falls within one base. TCR beta CDR3 regions were amplified from RNA transcripts. The TCR CDR3 was subjected to a first round of RT-PCR using the HTBI primer set and the Qiagen OneStep RT-PCR kit. Libraries were constructed in a second round of multiplex PCR, after which size selection and purification were carried out. Sequencing of the libraries was done on an Illumina HiSeq2000 using paired-end 100 bp reads. On the authors' methods: Raw data were processed with SOAPnuke, discarding reads with adapters, uncalled bases, mean Phred below 15, or no exact constant-primer or identifier match. COPE v1.2.5 was used to merge high-quality paired reads, and clonotypes were defined as unique nucleotide sequences. MiTCR v1.1 was used to align clonotypes to the IMGT TRBV, TRBD and TRBJ reference segments. Analysis was restricted to V-J combinations with a frequency above 0.0001, which covered just over 98% of repertoires. The TCS score was defined as the ratio of F50 (clonal expansion) to E x V (chaos), calculated using BLOSUM62-based TCRdist between CDR3 peptides within each V-J. Welch's t-statistics and random forest reduced 500 to 650 V-J features to some 14, which were used in a naive Bayes classifier (R e1071). The public sequencing data were trimmed at Q25 with fastp and processed into clonotypes with MiXCR by TCRdb, which kept only in-frame beta chains. Every distinct CDR3 protein forms one entry, paired with its most common genes and DNA. TCRdb, rather than the study authors, made the V and J calls. This sample holds around 700,000 distinct CDR3 sequences; around 20% were observed only once. The ten largest clones add up to over 15% of the sample.

Hyperthyroidism patients were aged 18 to 65 years and newly diagnosed, with disease duration of less than 2 months. The study excluded patients with uncontrolled infections, other autoimmune diseases, pregnancy or lactation. Diagnoses relied on clinical symptoms, serum thyroxine and TRAb, thyroid ultrasound and orbital computed tomography. Blood from progressor patients was collected at the time of first diagnosis with hyperthyroidism, before any ophthalmopathy symptoms had appeared. Ficoll-Paque density gradient centrifugation was used to isolate PBMCs from under 11 ml of fresh peripheral blood. Patients classed as progressors first received a Graves' hyperthyroidism diagnosis and then went on to develop ophthalmopathy during follow-up. Total RNA was extracted with Trizol reagent, and quality was checked on an Agilent 2100 Bioanalyzer. The CDR3 holds 14 amino acids from the cysteine to the phenylalanine. Kept here is only the CDR3 DNA, which spans 42 bases and is read in frame from base 1. Deletion took 1 base off V and 6 bases off J, with a span of 13 bases between the germline ends. CDR1 and CDR2 are drawn from the germline V gene (reference sequence): DFQATT, SNEGSKA.

The chain is encoded by TRBV20-1 joined to TRBJ2-1, with the D gene not clear enough to name. The sample consisted of blood. The TCR comes from a woman aged 45-60 years with Graves' hyperthyroidism that later progressed to Graves' ophthalmopathy. Here the CDR3 is given as CSARVSYFGNEQFF. Here is the DNA: TGCAGTGCTAGAGTCAGTTACTTTGGCAATGAGCAGTTCTTC.